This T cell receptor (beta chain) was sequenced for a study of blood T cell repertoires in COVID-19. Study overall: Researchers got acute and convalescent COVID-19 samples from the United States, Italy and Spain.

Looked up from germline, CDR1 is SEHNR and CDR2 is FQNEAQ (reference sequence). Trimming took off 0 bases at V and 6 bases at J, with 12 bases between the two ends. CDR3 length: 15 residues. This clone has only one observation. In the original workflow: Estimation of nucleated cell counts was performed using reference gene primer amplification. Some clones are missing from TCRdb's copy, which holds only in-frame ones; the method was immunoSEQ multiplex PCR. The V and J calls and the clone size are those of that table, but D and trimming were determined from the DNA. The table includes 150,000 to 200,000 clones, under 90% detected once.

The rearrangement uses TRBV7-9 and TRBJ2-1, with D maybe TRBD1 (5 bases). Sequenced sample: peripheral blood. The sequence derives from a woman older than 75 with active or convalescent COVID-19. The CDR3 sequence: CASSLATQGANEQFF. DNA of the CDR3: TGTGCCAGCAGCTTAGCGACCCAAGGGGCCAATGAGCAGTTCTTC.